The present T cell receptor (beta chain) was sequenced within a study of cytomegalovirus exposure and HLA in healthy donors. Whole-study context: Counted in an early data release were roughly 87 million unique TCRs from HLA-typed donors. Most donors, more than 80% of around 400 genotyped, fell in the Caucasian-associated ancestry cluster. Study-wide results and limits: Most of the TCR beta V segments (in an earlier analysis) were productive either about 87% or about 30% of the time. The study put around 180 TCR beta chains on its list as cytomegalovirus-associated.

In the PCR, 60 Vbeta and 13 Jbeta primers were used. The repertoire was sequenced with immunoSEQ multiplex PCR; TCRdb's copy has only in-frame clones and lacks some. The table lists approximately 170,000 clones, around 85% of them singletons. This clone appeared a few times. As yet, its antigen is unknown. Germline-derived CDR1 and CDR2 are SQVTM and ANQGSEA. The germline V and J ends were trimmed by 6 bases and 7 bases, with 21 bases remaining between them. The CDR3 extends over 15 amino acids. The source of this sequence is a boy between 2 and 15 years old in good health and CMV-seronegative. The chain employs TRBV29-1 and TRBJ1-4, with D perhaps matching TRBD1 (6 bases). Source material: PBMCs. CDR3 sequence: CSVSGGGTRGEKLFF. The CDR3 DNA sequence: TGCAGCGTCAGCGGGGGGGGCACTAGGGGTGAAAAACTGTTTTTT.